This T cell receptor beta chain comes out of a study of human CD8 memory T cell subsets. Germline V lookup: CDR1 SEHNR, CDR2 FQNEAQ (reference sequence). This CDR3 has 12 amino acids. The authors made TCR beta libraries using UMI-labeled 5' RACE. Reanalyzing the 5' RACE reads, TCRdb keeps one entry per CDR3 protein, without DNA. This table lists 15,000 to 20,000 distinct CDR3 sequences. Total CD8+ T cells underwent enrichment via negative magnetic separation. Input material: CD8+ T cells from PBMCs. The chain carries TRBV7-9 and TRBJ2-7. The TCR sequence derives from a human donor in good health. The CDR3 sequence: CASSLGPLEQYF.